Only a few counts were recorded for the clone carrying this T cell receptor beta chain. RNA transcripts provided the source from which TCR beta CDR3 regions were amplified. An initial round of RT-PCR targeting the TCR CDR3 relied on the HTBI primer set. TCRdb passed the multiplex PCR reads through MiXCR, listing each CDR3 protein once. In the table there are approximately 640,000 distinct CDR3 sequences, 15% to 20% of which are singletons. In patients aged 18 to 65, hyperthyroidism was newly diagnosed, with duration under 2 months. A patient was excluded if there was uncontrolled infection, other autoimmune disease, pregnancy or lactation. Fresh peripheral blood, approximately 10 ml, yielded the PBMCs. This sample stems from a study of T cells in Graves' hyperthyroidism and ophthalmopathy. The length of the CDR3 is 16 residues. Germline V gives CDR1 MDHEN, CDR2 SYDVKM. V lost 3 bases and J lost 0, with 13 bases in between.

The clonotype originates from a middle-aged man with Graves' hyperthyroidism. The chain joins TRBV28 to TRBJ2-3; possibly TRBD2 for D (5 bases). Sequenced sample: blood. Written as DNA, the CDR3 is TGTGCCAGCAGTTTCGCAGGCGGGCCGAGCACAGATACGCAGTATTTT. Protein: CASSFAGGPSTDTQYF.